Listed here are 25 T cell receptor beta chains from one sample, sequenced in a study of regulatory T cells in long-lasting Graves disease. Combining iRepertoire HTBI primers with Arm-PCR of CDR3 regions, the authors built TCR beta libraries. TCRdb analysed the multiplex PCR reads with MiXCR anew, one entry per CDR3 protein. This sample has about 470,000 distinct CDR3 sequences, with less than 25% found just once. Time point described: persistent/refractory GD, antithyroid drugs over 5 years with positive TRAb. The authors made the TCR library using RNA they extracted from PBMCs. Source: peripheral blood mononuclear cells (PBMCs), taken when the disease was refractory, from a patient treated with antithyroid drugs. The receptors come from a female donor with Graves disease.

This rearrangement joins TRBV20-1 to TRBJ2-7; 11 bases fit TRBD2. The CDR3 runs 15 residues. CDR1 is DFQATT, CDR2 SNEGSKA, per germline (reference sequence). The V segment lost 1 base and the J segment 3 bases; nucleotides outside the gene matches: 5. CDR3 sequence (DNA): TGCAGTGCTAGAGTCTTAGCGGGAGGGAACTACGAGCAGTACTTC. This codes for CSARVLAGGNYEQYF.

This chain connects TRBV7-3 to TRBJ1-1; D might be TRBD1 (5 bases). Trimming cost V 0 bases and J 3 bases, with 11 bases left between them. Per the germline V gene, CDR1 is SGHTA and CDR2 is FQGTGA. This CDR3 region has 15 residues. The CDR3 loop is CASSLTAGGYTEAFF. The CDR3 DNA follows: TGTGCCAGCAGCTTAACGGCGGGGGGGTACACTGAAGCTTTCTTT. Full variable domain (remainder filled in from reference TRBV7-3 and TRBJ1-1): GAGVSQTPSNKVTEKGKYVELRCDPISGHTALYWYRQSLGQGPEFLIYFQGTGAADDSGLPNDRFFAVRPEGSVSTLKIQRTERGDSAVYLCASSLTAGGYTEAFFGQGTRLTVV.

This clonotype was found many times. An end of the junction does not agree with germline; a read error may underlie this. This chain joins TRBV6-1 and TRBJ2-7; the D is unclear. Germline CDR1 is MNHNS and CDR2 is SASEGT. CDR3 length: 14 amino acids. CDR3 sequence (DNA): TGTGCCAGCAGAGAAGACAAGACCCCTACCGAGCAGTACTTC. As protein: CASREDKTPTEQYF.

The chain carries TRBV28 and TRBJ2-1, with TRBD1 matching over 7 bases. CDR3 size: 16 residues. The germline CDR1 and CDR2 sequences are MDHEN and SYDVKM. The V and J ends lost 8 bases and 0 bases, in that order; junction bases with no gene match: 10. The CDR3, as DNA: TGTGCCAGCCGGGGACAGTTACTTAGCTCCTACAATGAGCAGTTCTTC. The encoded protein is CASRGQLLSSYNEQFF. Variable domain in full (rest from reference TRBV28 and TRBJ2-1): DVKVTQSSRYLVKRTGEKVFLECVQDMDHENMFWYRQDPGLGLRLIYFSYDVKMKEKGDIPEGYSVSREKKERFSLILESASTNQTSMYLCASRGQLLSSYNEQFFGPGTRLTVL.

The sample holds many counts of this clonotype. The genes are TRBV28 and TRBJ1-1, with D maybe TRBD1 (5 bases). The CDR3 extends over 11 amino acids. V was cut by 7 bases and J by 7 bases, with 10 bases left in between. In germline, CDR1 is MDHEN, CDR2 SYDVKM. The CDR3 sequence is CASIAGGEAFF. For the CDR3, the DNA is TGTGCCAGCATCGCGGGGGGTGAAGCTTTCTTT.

This sequence joins TRBV6-1 and TRBJ1-2; 8 bases agree with TRBD1. The J segment lost 0 bases and the V segment lost 5 bases, leaving 2 bases of the junction unmatched. CDR3 size: 14 residues. Germline CDR1 MNHNS, CDR2 SASEGT. Written as DNA, the CDR3 is TGTGCCAGCAGTAGGACAGGGTCTAACTATGGCTACACCTTC. This translates into CASSRTGSNYGYTF.

This clonotype was recorded at least ten times. The chain joins TRBV5-5 to TRBJ1-6, with D unresolved. CDR1 and CDR2 from the germline V gene are SGHKS and YYEKEE (reference sequence). This CDR3 comprises 13 residues. Trimming stripped 4 bases from V and 11 bases from J, with 13 bases between. CDR3 residues: CASSASTRTPLHF. The CDR3 bases are TGTGCCAGCAGCGCATCGACCAGAACACCCCTCCACTTT. The whole variable domain, filled in from reference TRBV5-5 and TRBJ1-6, reads DAGVTQSPTHLIKTRGQQVTLRCSPISGHKSVSWYQQVLGQGPQFIFQYYEKEERGRGNFPDRFSARQFPNYSSELNVNALLLGDSALYLCASSASTRTPLHFGNGTRLTVT.

This sequence joins TRBV27 and TRBJ1-5; D might be TRBD1 (6 bases). The V gene's germline CDR1 is MNHEY and CDR2 SMNVEV (reference sequence). Between the trimmed V and J ends, which lost 6 bases and 3 bases, there was a span of 15 bases. The CDR3 consists of 15 residues. The CDR3 reads CASSPKGGVNQPQHF. The CDR3, as DNA: TGTGCCAGCAGCCCTAAAGGGGGGGTCAATCAGCCCCAGCATTTT.

The chain couples TRBV20-1 to TRBJ2-1; 9 nucleotides agree with TRBD2. This CDR3 contains 17 residues. Germline V lookup: CDR1 DFQATT, CDR2 SNEGSKA (reference sequence). V trimming: 4 bases; J trimming: 6 bases; junction bases outside the gene matches: 16. CDR3 protein: CSATWAGGRLGTNEQFF. CDR3 nucleotides: TGCAGTGCTACTTGGGCGGGAGGGCGTCTAGGAACCAATGAGCAGTTCTTC.

With respect to this clonotype: At one boundary the junction diverges from the germline segment, which might be a read error. V and J are TRBV7-9 and TRBJ2-5; unclear D gene. This CDR3 spans 13 amino acids. Germline V gene sequence: CDR1 SEHNR, CDR2 FQNEAQ (reference sequence). The CDR3 here is CASSLRIQEIQYF. The CDR3, as DNA: TGTGCCAGCAGCTTAAGGATTCAAGAGATCCAGTACTTC.

The rearrangement links TRBV29-1 to TRBJ1-1, with unresolved D. V was shortened by 4 bases and J by 1 base, with 10 bases between the two germline ends. Germline V gene sequence: CDR1 SQVTM, CDR2 ANQGSEA. The CDR3 sequence is 13 residues long. The CDR3 here is CSVVSQQNTEAFF. The CDR3 bases are TGCAGCGTTGTGTCACAGCAGAACACTGAAGCTTTCTTT. The variable domain in full, with the rest retrieved from reference TRBV29-1 and TRBJ1-1, is SAVISQKPSRDICQRGTSLTIQCQVDSQVTMMFWYRQQPGQSLTLIATANQGSEATYESGFVIDKFPISRPNLTFSTLTVSNMSPEDSSIYLCSVVSQQNTEAFFGQGTRLTVV.

This clonotype occurred many times. The CDR3 spells CASSGGAGHTEAFF. The CDR3 region has the DNA TGTGCCAGTAGCGGCGGGGCAGGGCATACTGAAGCTTTCTTT. The genes are TRBV19 and TRBJ1-1; the D gene is possibly TRBD1 (5 bases). The V gene lost 6 bases and the J gene lost 5 bases, with 16 bases spanning the gap. The CDR3 contains 14 residues. The germline gives CDR1 LNHDA, CDR2 SQIVND (reference sequence).

This chain joins TRBV7-3 and TRBJ2-3; 10 nucleotides agree with TRBD2. V lost 2 bases, J lost 5 bases, and 7 bases stayed unmatched. The CDR3 runs to 16 residues. CDR1 is SGHTA, CDR2 FQGTGA, per germline. The CDR3 spells CASSLWSLAGEDTQYF. CDR3 DNA: TGTGCCAGCAGCTTATGGTCTCTAGCGGGAGAAGATACGCAGTATTTT.

This clonotype was counted only a few times. Relative to the germline gene, one junction end is altered; a read error may explain this. The V call is TRBV5-1, the J call TRBJ2-7; 8 positions agree with TRBD2. Germline loops: CDR1 SGHRS, CDR2 YFSETQ. The CDR3 has 16 amino acids. CDR3 residues: CASSLGASGSSYEQYF. In DNA form, the CDR3 reads TGTGCCAGCAGCTTAGGGGCCAGCGGGAGCTCCTACGAGCAGTACTTC.

This clonotype was recorded many times. The chain couples TRBV29-1 to TRBJ2-7; a weak D match, TRBD2 (6 bases). The germline V gene encodes CDR1 SQVTM and CDR2 ANQGSEA. V shed 7 bases and J shed 1 base, with 14 bases lying between them. CDR3 size: 13 residues. Here the CDR3 DNA reads TGCAGCGCACTAGCCCAACTTTCCTACGAGCAGTACTTC. Translating it yields CSALAQLSYEQYF.

The chain recombines TRBV18 with TRBJ1-3, with a possible D match to TRBD1 (5 bases). The V end was cut by 3 bases, the J end by 0 bases, with 15 bases between. Germline CDR1 is KGHSH and CDR2 is LQKENI. The CDR3 is 17 residues long. The CDR3 nucleotides are TGTGCCAGCTCACCGAGATTAACGGGGCTCTCTGGAAACACCATATATTTT. Protein: CASSPRLTGLSGNTIYF.

This clonotype was picked up a small number of times. This chain uses TRBV7-2 with TRBJ1-5, with no clear D. V lost 4 bases, J lost 3 bases, and 10 bases lay in between. CDR1 and CDR2 from the germline V gene are SGHTA and FQGNSA. The CDR3 length is 14 residues. The CDR3 reads CASSSRRTNQPQHF. Written as DNA, the CDR3 is TGTGCCAGCAGCTCAAGACGGACCAATCAGCCCCAGCATTTT.

This clonotype was detected many times. V gene TRBV9 combines with J gene TRBJ2-5; 11 nucleotides agree with TRBD1. In germline, CDR1 is SGDLS, CDR2 YYNGEE. CDR3 size: 16 residues. J lost 4 bases, V lost 3 bases, and 8 bases had no gene match. The CDR3 here is CASSEGQGARRETQYF. The DNA of the CDR3 is TGTGCCAGCAGCGAAGGACAGGGGGCTAGGAGAGAGACCCAGTACTTC.

This clonotype was observed a handful of times. The chain employs TRBV2 and TRBJ1-3, with D maybe TRBD1 (5 bases). Germline V gene data show CDR1 as SNHLY and CDR2 as FYNNEI. The V and J ends lost 2 bases and 2 bases respectively, with 10 bases between them. This CDR3 comprises 15 residues. CDR3 residues: CASSEKTVPGNTIYF. CDR3 bases: TGTGCCAGCAGTGAAAAGACAGTCCCTGGAAACACCATATATTTT.

In regard to this clonotype: A far larger clone is one nucleotide away, so this likely arose from a read error. The CDR3 DNA follows: TGTGCCAGCAGCTGGCGGAACACTGAAGCTCTCTTT. It translates to CASSWRNTEALF. The chain carries TRBV6-1 and TRBJ1-1; D unresolved. The CDR3 is made up of 12 amino acids. Germline CDR1 and CDR2: MNHNS and SASEGT.

This clonotype was picked up a small number of times. The chain joins TRBV6-2 or TRBV6-3 to TRBJ2-7, with D unclear. CDR1 and CDR2 from the germline V gene are MNHEY and SVGEGT. CDR3 size: 13 residues. V was shortened by 0 bases and J by 2 bases, with 5 bases between the two germline ends. Written as DNA, the CDR3 is TGTGCCAGCAGTTACTCGGTGACCTACGAGCAGTACTTC. Protein product: CASSYSVTYEQYF.

This clonotype was seen at least ten times. This sequence joins TRBV28 and TRBJ1-4, with D uncertain. CDR1 is MDHEN and CDR2 is SYDVKM in the germline V gene. V was trimmed by 11 bases and J by 5 bases, leaving 18 bases between them. The CDR3 runs to 14 residues. The CDR3 here is CAGAASNSNEKLFF. CDR3 DNA: TGTGCCGGCGCGGCCTCGAACAGCAATGAAAAACTGTTTTTT.

This clonotype was detected many times. This chain joins TRBV7-9 and TRBJ1-1; maybe TRBD1 (6 bases). In germline, CDR1 is SEHNR, CDR2 FQNEAQ (reference sequence). Trimming shortened V by 1 base and J by 0 bases, and 9 bases separated the two germline ends. The CDR3 totals 15 residues. The CDR3 bases are TGTGCCAGCAGCTTAGAGGGACAACTGAACACTGAAGCTTTCTTT. Protein: CASSLEGQLNTEAFF.

This clonotype has a count of ten or more. The rearrangement joins TRBV12-3 or TRBV12-4 to TRBJ2-4; D remains unclear. The CDR3 extends over 11 amino acids. V was pared by 3 bases and J by 6 bases, with 3 bases between. CDR3 residues: CASSFGNIQYF. The CDR3, as DNA: TGTGCCAGCAGTTTTGGAAACATTCAGTACTTC.

V gene TRBV4-1 combines with J gene TRBJ1-2, with D possibly matching TRBD1 (5 bases). Germline V gene data show CDR1 as MGHRA and CDR2 as YSYEKL. Deletions cut 2 bases from V and 8 bases from J, with 27 bases between. The CDR3 contains 18 residues. This CDR3 reads CASSQLKGQGSAPEGYTF. The CDR3 DNA sequence: TGCGCCAGCAGCCAACTTAAAGGGCAGGGAAGTGCTCCCGAGGGCTACACCTTC.